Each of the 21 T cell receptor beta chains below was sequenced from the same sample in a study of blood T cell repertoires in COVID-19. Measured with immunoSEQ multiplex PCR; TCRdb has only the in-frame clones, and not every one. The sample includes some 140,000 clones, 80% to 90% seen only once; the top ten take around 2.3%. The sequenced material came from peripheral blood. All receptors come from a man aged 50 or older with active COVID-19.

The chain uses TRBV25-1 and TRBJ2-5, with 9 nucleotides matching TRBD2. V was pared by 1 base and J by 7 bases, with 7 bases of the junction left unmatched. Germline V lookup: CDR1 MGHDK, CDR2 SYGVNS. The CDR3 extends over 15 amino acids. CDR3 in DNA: TGTGCCAGCAGTGAATTTCCTAGCGGGGTGGTGACCCAGTACTTC. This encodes CASSEFPSGVVTQYF.

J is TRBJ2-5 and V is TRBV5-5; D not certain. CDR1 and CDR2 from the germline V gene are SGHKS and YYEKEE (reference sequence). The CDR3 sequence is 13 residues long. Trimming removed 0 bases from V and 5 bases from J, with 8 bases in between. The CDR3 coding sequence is TGTGCCAGCAGCTTGGCATCCCGGGAGACCCAGTACTTC. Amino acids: CASSLASRETQYF.

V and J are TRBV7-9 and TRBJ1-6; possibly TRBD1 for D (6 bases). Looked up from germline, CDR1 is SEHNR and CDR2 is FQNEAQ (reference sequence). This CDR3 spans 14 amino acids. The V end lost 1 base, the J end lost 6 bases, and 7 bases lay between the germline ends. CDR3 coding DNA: TGTGCCAGCAGCTTAGTAGGGGGTAATTCACCCCTCCACTTT. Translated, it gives CASSLVGGNSPLHF. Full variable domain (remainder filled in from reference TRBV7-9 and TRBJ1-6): DTGVSQNPRHKITKRGQNVTFRCDPISEHNRLYWYRQTLGQGPEFLTYFQNEAQLEKSRLLSDRFSAERPKGSFSTLEIQRTEQGDSAMYLCASSLVGGNSPLHFGNGTRLTVT.

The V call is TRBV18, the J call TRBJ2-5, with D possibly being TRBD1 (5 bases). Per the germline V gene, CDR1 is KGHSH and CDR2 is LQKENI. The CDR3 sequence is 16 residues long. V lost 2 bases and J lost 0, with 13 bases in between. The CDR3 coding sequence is TGTGCCAGCTCACCAATTCAGGGAATGTACCAAGAGACCCAGTACTTC. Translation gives CASSPIQGMYQETQYF.

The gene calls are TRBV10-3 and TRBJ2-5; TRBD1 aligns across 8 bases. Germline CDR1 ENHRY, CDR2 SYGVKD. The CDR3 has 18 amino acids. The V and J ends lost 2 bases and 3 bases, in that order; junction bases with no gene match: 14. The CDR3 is CAISEDQAGGHYKETQYF. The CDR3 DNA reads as TGTGCCATCAGTGAGGACCAAGCAGGGGGCCATTACAAAGAGACCCAGTACTTC.

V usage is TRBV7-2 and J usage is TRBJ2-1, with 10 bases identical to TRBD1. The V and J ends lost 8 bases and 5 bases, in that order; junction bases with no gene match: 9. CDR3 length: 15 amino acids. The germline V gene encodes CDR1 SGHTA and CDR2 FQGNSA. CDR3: CASGRDRGLHNEQFF. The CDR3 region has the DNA TGTGCCAGCGGGCGCGACAGGGGGCTCCACAATGAGCAGTTCTTC.

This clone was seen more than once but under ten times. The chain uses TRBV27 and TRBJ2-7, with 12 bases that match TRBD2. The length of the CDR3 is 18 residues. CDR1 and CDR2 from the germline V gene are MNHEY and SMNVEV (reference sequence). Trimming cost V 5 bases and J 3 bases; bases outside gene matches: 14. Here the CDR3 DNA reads TGTGCCAGCAGTCCCCGGACTAGCGGGAAACGAAACTTCTACGAGCAGTACTTC. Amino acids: CASSPRTSGKRNFYEQYF.

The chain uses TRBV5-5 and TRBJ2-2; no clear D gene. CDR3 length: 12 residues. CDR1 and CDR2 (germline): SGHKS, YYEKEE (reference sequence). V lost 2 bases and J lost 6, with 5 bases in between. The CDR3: CASSFFAGELFF. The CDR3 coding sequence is TGTGCCAGCAGCTTCTTCGCCGGGGAGCTGTTTTTT.

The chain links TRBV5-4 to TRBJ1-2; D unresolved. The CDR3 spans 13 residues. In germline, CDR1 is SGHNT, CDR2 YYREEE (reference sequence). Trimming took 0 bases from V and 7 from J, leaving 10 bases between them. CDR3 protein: CASSLDSLSGYTF. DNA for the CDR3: TGTGCCAGCAGCTTGGACAGTCTCTCTGGCTACACCTTC.

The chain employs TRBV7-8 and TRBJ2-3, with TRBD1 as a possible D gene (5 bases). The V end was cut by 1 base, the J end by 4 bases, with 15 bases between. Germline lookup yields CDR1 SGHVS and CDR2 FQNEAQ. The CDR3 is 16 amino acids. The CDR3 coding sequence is TGTGCCAGCAGCTTAGATAGGGCAGGGTCGTCAGATACGCAGTATTTT. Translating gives CASSLDRAGSSDTQYF.

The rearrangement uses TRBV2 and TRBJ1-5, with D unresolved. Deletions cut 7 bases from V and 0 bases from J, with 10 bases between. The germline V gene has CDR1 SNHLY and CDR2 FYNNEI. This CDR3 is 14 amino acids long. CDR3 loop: CASMSGNSNQPQHF. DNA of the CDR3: TGTGCCAGCATGTCGGGTAATAGCAATCAGCCCCAGCATTTT.

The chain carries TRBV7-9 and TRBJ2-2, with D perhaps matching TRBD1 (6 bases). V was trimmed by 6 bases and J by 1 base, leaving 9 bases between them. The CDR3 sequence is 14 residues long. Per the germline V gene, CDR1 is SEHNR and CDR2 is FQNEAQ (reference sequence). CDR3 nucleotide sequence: TGTGCCAGCAGAAAGACAGGGAACACCGGGGAGCTGTTTTTT. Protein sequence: CASRKTGNTGELFF.

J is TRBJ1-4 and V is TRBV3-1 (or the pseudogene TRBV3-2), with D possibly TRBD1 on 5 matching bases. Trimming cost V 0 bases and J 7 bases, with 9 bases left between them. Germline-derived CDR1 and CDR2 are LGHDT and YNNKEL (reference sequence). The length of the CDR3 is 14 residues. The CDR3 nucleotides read TGTGCCAGCAGCCAAGATTCGGGGGGTGAAAAACTGTTTTTT. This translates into CASSQDSGGEKLFF.

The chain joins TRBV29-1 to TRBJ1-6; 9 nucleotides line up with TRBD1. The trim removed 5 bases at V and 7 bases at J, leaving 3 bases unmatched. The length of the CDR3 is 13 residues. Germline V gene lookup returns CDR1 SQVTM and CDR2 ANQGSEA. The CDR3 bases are TGCAGCGTTCGGGACAGGGAAAATTCACCCCTCCACTTT. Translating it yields CSVRDRENSPLHF.

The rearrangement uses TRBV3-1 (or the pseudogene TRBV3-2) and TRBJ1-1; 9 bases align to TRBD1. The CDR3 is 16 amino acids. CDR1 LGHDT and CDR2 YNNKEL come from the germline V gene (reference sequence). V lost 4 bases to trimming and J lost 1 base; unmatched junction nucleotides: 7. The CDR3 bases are TGTGCCAGCAGCCGCGGGACAGGGATGGGGAACACTGAAGCTTTCTTT. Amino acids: CASSRGTGMGNTEAFF.

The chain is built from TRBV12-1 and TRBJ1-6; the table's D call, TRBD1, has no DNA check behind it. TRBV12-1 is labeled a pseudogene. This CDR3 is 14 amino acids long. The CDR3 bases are TGTGCCAGCAGCCCCGGGACAGGGTTGGTACCCCTCCACTTT. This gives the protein CASSPGTGLVPLHF.

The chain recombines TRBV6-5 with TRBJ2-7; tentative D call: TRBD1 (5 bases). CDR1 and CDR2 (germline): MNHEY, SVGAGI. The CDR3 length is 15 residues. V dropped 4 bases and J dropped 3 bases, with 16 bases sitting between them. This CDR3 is CASSSTRQTHYEQYF. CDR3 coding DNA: TGTGCCAGCAGTTCTACCCGACAGACTCACTACGAGCAGTACTTC.

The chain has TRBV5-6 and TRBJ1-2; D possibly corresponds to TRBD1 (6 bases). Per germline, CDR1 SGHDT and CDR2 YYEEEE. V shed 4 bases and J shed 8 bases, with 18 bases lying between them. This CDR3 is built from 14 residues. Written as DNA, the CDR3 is TGTGCCAGCAGCCTGGGGGCGGGGTCGGGCGGCTACACCTTC. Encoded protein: CASSLGAGSGGYTF.

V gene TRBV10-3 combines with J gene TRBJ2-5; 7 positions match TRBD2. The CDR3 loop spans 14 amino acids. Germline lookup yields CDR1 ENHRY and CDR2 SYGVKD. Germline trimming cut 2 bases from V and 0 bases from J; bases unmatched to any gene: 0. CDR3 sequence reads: CAISEGLDQETQYF. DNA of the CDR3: TGTGCCATCAGTGAGGGACTAGACCAAGAGACCCAGTACTTC.

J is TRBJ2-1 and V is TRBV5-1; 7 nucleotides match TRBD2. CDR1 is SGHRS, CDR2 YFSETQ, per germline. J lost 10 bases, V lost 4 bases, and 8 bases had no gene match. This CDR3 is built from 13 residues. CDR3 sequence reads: CASSNLREGEQFF. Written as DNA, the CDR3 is TGCGCCAGCAGCAACCTCAGGGAGGGAGAGCAGTTCTTC.

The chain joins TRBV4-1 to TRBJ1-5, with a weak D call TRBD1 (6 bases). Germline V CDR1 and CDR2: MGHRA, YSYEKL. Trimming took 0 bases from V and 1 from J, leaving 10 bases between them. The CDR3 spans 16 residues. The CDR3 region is CASSQEQGGSNQPQHF. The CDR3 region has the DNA TGCGCCAGCAGCCAAGAACAGGGTGGGAGCAATCAGCCCCAGCATTTT.